This entry concerns a single TCR beta chain. These data originate in a study of T cell responses to AZD1222 COVID-19 vaccine. The CDR3 is 15 residues long. The V gene's germline CDR1 is MNHEY and CDR2 SVGAGI. J was trimmed by 3 bases and V by 6 bases; bases with no gene match: 3. TCRdb's table, derived via immunoSEQ multiplex PCR, lists solely in-frame clones and lacks some. The sample has around 120,000 clones; 85% to 90% are singletons. The source is an adult in good health. This specimen consisted of peripheral blood, obtained on day 0 of AZD1222 vaccination. The chain is built from TRBV6-5 and TRBJ2-1, with TRBD2 matching over 12 bases. The CDR3 region has the DNA TGTGCCAGCAGGACTAGCGGGGGCCACTACAATGAGCAGTTCTTC. Encoded protein: CASRTSGGHYNEQFF.